These 22 T cell receptor beta chains originate from one sample sequenced in a study of blood T cell repertoires in COVID-19. Here immunoSEQ multiplex PCR was the method, and the copy in TCRdb shows in-frame clones only, minus some. The data hold around 300,000 clones, with 85% to 90% observed a single time. The source material was peripheral blood. All receptors derive from a woman in her 30s with COVID-19, enrolled during active disease.

V gene TRBV7-9 combines with J gene TRBJ2-3; D unclear. The germline V gene has CDR1 SEHNR and CDR2 FQNEAQ (reference sequence). Trimming removed 7 bases at V and 0 bases at J, with 11 bases between. The CDR3 runs to 14 residues. The CDR3 region is CASTGERSTDTQYF. CDR3 coding DNA: TGTGCCAGCACCGGCGAGCGAAGCACAGATACGCAGTATTTT.

This clone was detected once. The chain joins TRBV7-3 to TRBJ1-6; D is ambiguous. Looked up from germline, CDR1 is SGHTA and CDR2 is FQGTGA. CDR3 length equals 15 residues. The V end lost 2 bases, the J end lost 7 bases, and 12 bases lay between the germline ends. The CDR3 protein is CASSLLGPGNSPLHF. CDR3 coding DNA: TGTGCCAGCAGCTTACTCGGCCCCGGGAATTCACCCCTCCACTTT.

This CDR3 reads CASSQVQGTSTNEKLFF. The CDR3, as DNA: TGTGCCAGCAGCCAAGTGCAGGGGACATCAACTAATGAAAAACTGTTTTTT. The chain links TRBV4-2 to TRBJ1-4, with a tentative D call TRBD1 (6 bases). The V gene lost 1 base and the J gene lost 0 bases, with 12 bases spanning the gap. The CDR3 consists of 17 residues. Germline V lookup: CDR1 LGHNA, CDR2 YNFKEQ.

The CDR3 nucleotides read TGTGCCAGCTCACCAGAAGCCCCGGGAGCTTTCTTT. Protein sequence: CASSPEAPGAFF. V is TRBV18 and J is TRBJ1-1; D is unresolved. CDR1 and CDR2 from the germline V gene are KGHSH and LQKENI. V was shortened by 2 bases and J by 10 bases, with 11 bases between the two germline ends. CDR3 length equals 12 residues.

This clone has a single count. This sequence joins TRBV10-2 and TRBJ2-3; 9 bases are shared with TRBD2. The J segment lost 4 bases and the V segment lost 5 bases, leaving 4 bases of the junction unmatched. The CDR3 extends over 14 amino acids. Germline-derived CDR1 and CDR2 are WSHSY and SAAADI. The CDR3 region is CASSPGLAADTQYF. DNA of the CDR3: TGCGCCAGCAGTCCGGGACTAGCTGCAGATACGCAGTATTTT.

CDR3 sequence: CASGGGVATNTEAFF. CDR3 DNA sequence: TGTGCTAGTGGCGGAGGGGTGGCTACGAACACTGAAGCTTTCTTT. The V call is TRBV12-5, the J call TRBJ1-1, with a tentative D call TRBD1 (5 bases). V was shortened by 6 bases and J by 1 base, with 15 bases between the two germline ends. This CDR3 is 15 amino acids long. Per the germline V gene, CDR1 is LGHNT and CDR2 is FRNRAP. Complete variable domain (other parts from reference TRBV12-5 and TRBJ1-1): DARVTQTPRHKVTEMGQEVTMRCQPILGHNTVFWYRQTMMQGLELLAYFRNRAPLDDSGMPKDRFSAEMPDATLATLKIQPSEPRDSAVYFCASGGGVATNTEAFFGQGTRLTVV.

The chain carries TRBV19 and TRBJ2-7; tentatively, D is TRBD1 (7 bases). The CDR3 runs to 13 residues. The germline V and J ends were trimmed by 2 bases and 3 bases, with 8 bases remaining between them. Germline CDR1 LNHDA, CDR2 SQIVND (reference sequence). CDR3: CASSIQGGYEQYF. Written as DNA, the CDR3 is TGTGCCAGTAGTATACAGGGGGGCTACGAGCAGTACTTC.

The rearrangement uses TRBV19 and TRBJ1-1, with a weak D call TRBD1 (6 bases). V was pared by 5 bases and J by 6 bases, with 16 bases between. Germline CDR1 is LNHDA and CDR2 is SQIVND (reference sequence). The CDR3 runs 14 residues. The CDR3 sequence: CASSLGTGLAEAFF. DNA for the CDR3: TGTGCCAGTAGTCTGGGTACAGGGTTGGCTGAAGCTTTCTTT.

V usage is TRBV6-1 and J usage is TRBJ2-7; TRBD2 aligns across 8 bases. Germline trimming cut 6 bases from V and 3 bases from J; bases unmatched to any gene: 7. The CDR3 is 14 amino acids. The germline V gene has CDR1 MNHNS and CDR2 SASEGT. In nucleotides, the CDR3 is TGTGCCAGCAGACCCATAGCGGGACTCTACGAGCAGTACTTC. Amino acid sequence: CASRPIAGLYEQYF.

V gene TRBV5-1 combines with J gene TRBJ1-3; D might be TRBD1 (5 bases). CDR3 length equals 15 residues. Germline CDR1 and CDR2: SGHRS and YFSETQ. Trimming shortened V by 0 bases and J by 11 bases, and 18 bases separated the two germline ends. The chain's CDR3 is CASSLGGDLGGSIYF. The DNA of the CDR3 is TGCGCCAGCAGCTTGGGCGGGGACCTCGGAGGGTCCATATATTTT.

V usage is TRBV5-1 and J usage is TRBJ2-1; 10 nucleotides align to TRBD2. Trimming removed 0 bases from V and 1 base from J; junction bases left unmatched: 7. There are 18 residues in the CDR3. Germline-derived CDR1 and CDR2 are SGHRS and YFSETQ. CDR3 nucleotides: TGCGCCAGCAGCTTGGCCTTAGCGGGAGGAGTATCCTACAATGAGCAGTTCTTC. This encodes CASSLALAGGVSYNEQFF.

V gene TRBV19 combines with J gene TRBJ1-1; D not resolved. Trimming removed 3 bases from V and 2 bases from J, with 7 bases in between. The length of the CDR3 is 13 residues. Germline V gene lookup returns CDR1 LNHDA and CDR2 SQIVND (reference sequence). This CDR3 reads CASSIEANTEAFF. As DNA, the CDR3 is TGTGCCAGTAGTATTGAGGCTAACACTGAAGCTTTCTTT.

The V gene is TRBV9, the J gene TRBJ2-1; tentatively, D is TRBD2 (6 bases). Germline V CDR1 and CDR2: SGDLS, YYNGEE. V shed 0 bases and J shed 7 bases, with 8 bases lying between them. The CDR3 is 13 residues long. DNA of the CDR3: TGTGCCAGCAGCGTAGGCGGGGCAAATGAGCAGTTCTTC. It specifies CASSVGGANEQFF. The full variable domain, rest sourced from reference TRBV9 and TRBJ2-1, is DSGVTQTPKHLITATGQRVTLRCSPRSGDLSVYWYQQSLDQGLQFLIQYYNGEERAKGNILERFSAQQFPDLHSELNLSSLELGDSALYFCASSVGGANEQFFGPGTRLTVL.

The rearrangement uses TRBV12-5 and TRBJ2-7; D gene unclear. V was cut by 6 bases and J by 4 bases, with 13 bases left in between. The V gene's germline CDR1 is LGHNT and CDR2 FRNRAP. The CDR3 is made up of 13 amino acids. The CDR3 loop reads CASGTSRGYEQYF. CDR3 DNA: TGTGCTAGTGGGACTTCCCGAGGTTACGAGCAGTACTTC.

This clone has just a few counts. This rearrangement joins TRBV5-4 to TRBJ1-3; 7 bases are a match to TRBD1. Germline loops: CDR1 SGHNT, CDR2 YYREEE (reference sequence). This CDR3 is 15 amino acids long. V lost 2 bases and J lost 2; bases outside the gene matches: 4. The CDR3 DNA reads TGTGCCAGCAGCTTATCGACAGGGACTGGAAACACCATATATTTT. This sequence encodes CASSLSTGTGNTIYF.

The rearrangement joins TRBV19 to TRBJ1-2; TRBD1 aligns across 11 bases. This CDR3 region has 17 residues. Per germline, CDR1 LNHDA and CDR2 SQIVND (reference sequence). V lost 6 bases to trimming and J lost 8 bases; unmatched junction nucleotides: 17. In DNA, the CDR3 is TGTGCCAGTAGCCTCACAATCCGGGACAGGGGGTTAGAGGGCTACACCTTC. This sequence encodes CASSLTIRDRGLEGYTF.

The rearrangement uses TRBV10-3 and TRBJ2-1, with TRBD1 matching over 11 bases. This CDR3 spans 14 amino acids. V lost 10 bases to trimming and J lost 5 bases; unmatched junction nucleotides: 7. In germline, CDR1 is ENHRY, CDR2 SYGVKD. The CDR3 DNA reads as TGTGCCACCACCCTGGACAGGGGGCACAATGAGCAGTTCTTC. Amino acid sequence: CATTLDRGHNEQFF.

This chain connects TRBV25-1 to TRBJ1-2; 8 bases map to TRBD1. CDR3 length: 16 residues. Germline loops: CDR1 MGHDK, CDR2 SYGVNS. Losses at the gene ends were 6 bases for V and 8 bases for J; bases not matched to a gene: 17. The DNA of the CDR3 is TGTGCCAGCAGAAGGACAGGGAATCCGTTTGGGAGGGGCTACACCTTC. Its translation: CASRRTGNPFGRGYTF.

This clone was observed a single time. V is TRBV11-2 and J is TRBJ1-1; D is ambiguous. V gave up 0 bases and J gave up 4 bases, with 15 bases separating them. Germline V CDR1 and CDR2: SGHAT, FQNNGV. This CDR3 comprises 16 residues. The CDR3 nucleotides are TGTGCCAGCAGCTTAGACCCCGGGAGTTTAAGCACTGAAGCTTTCTTT. Residues: CASSLDPGSLSTEAFF.

The chain combines TRBV25-1 with TRBJ1-1, with a possible D match to TRBD1 (5 bases). The V end was cut by 1 base, the J end by 10 bases, with 13 bases between. The CDR3 length is 13 residues. Germline values: CDR1 MGHDK, CDR2 SYGVNS. The CDR3 DNA reads as TGTGCCAGCAGTGAATCGGGGGGTCCCGGAGCTTTCTTT. Translated: CASSESGGPGAFF. The full variable domain, with the rest looked up from reference TRBV25-1 and TRBJ1-1, is EADIYQTPRYLVIGTGKKITLECSQTMGHDKMYWYQQDPGMELHLIHYSYGVNSTEKGDLSSESTVSRIRTEHFPLTLESARPSHTSQYLCASSESGGPGAFFGQGTRLTVV.

The gene calls are TRBV28 and TRBJ2-7; TRBD1 aligns across 7 bases. This CDR3 spans 13 amino acids. Trimming cost V 6 bases and J 0 bases; bases outside gene matches: 2. Germline values: CDR1 MDHEN, CDR2 SYDVKM. The CDR3 here is CASRDRSSYEQYF. The CDR3 nucleotides are TGTGCCAGCAGGGACAGGAGCTCCTACGAGCAGTACTTC.

This rearrangement joins TRBV13 to TRBJ2-1; 9 nucleotides line up with TRBD2. Germline trimming cut 0 bases from V and 8 bases from J; bases unmatched to any gene: 11. Germline V gene lookup returns CDR1 PRHDT and CDR2 FYEKMQ (reference sequence). The CDR3 spans 17 residues. CDR3 sequence reads: CASSLGLAGGVKDEQFF. The CDR3, as DNA: TGTGCCAGCAGCTTAGGCCTGGCGGGAGGGGTCAAAGATGAGCAGTTCTTC.